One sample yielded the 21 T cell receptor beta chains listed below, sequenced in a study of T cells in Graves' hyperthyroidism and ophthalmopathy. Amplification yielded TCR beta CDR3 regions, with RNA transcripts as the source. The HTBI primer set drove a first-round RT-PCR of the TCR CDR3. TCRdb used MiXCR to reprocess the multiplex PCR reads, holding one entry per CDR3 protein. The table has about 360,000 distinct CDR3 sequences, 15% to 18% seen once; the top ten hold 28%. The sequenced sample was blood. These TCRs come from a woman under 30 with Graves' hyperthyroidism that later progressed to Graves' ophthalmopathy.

CDR3 sequence (DNA): TGCGCCAGCAGCGCCCGAACAGGGTCTGGGTATAATTCACCCCTCCACTTT. It codes for CASSARTGSGYNSPLHF. The chain joins TRBV5-1 to TRBJ1-6, with D maybe TRBD1 (6 bases). Germline-derived CDR1 and CDR2 are SGHRS and YFSETQ. V was pared by 4 bases and J by 4 bases, with 18 bases between. This CDR3 comprises 17 residues. The full variable domain, its missing parts supplied by reference TRBV5-1 and TRBJ1-6, is KAGVTQTPRYLIKTRGQQVTLSCSPISGHRSVSWYQQTPGQGLQFLFEYFSETQRNKGNFPGRFSGRQFSNSRSEMNVSTLELGDSALYLCASSARTGSGYNSPLHFGNGTRLTVT.

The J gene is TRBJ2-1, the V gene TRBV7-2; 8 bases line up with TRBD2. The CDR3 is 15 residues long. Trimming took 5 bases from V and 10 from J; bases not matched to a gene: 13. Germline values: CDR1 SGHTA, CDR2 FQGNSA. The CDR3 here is CASSPKWVAGKEQFF. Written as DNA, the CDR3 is TGTGCCAGCAGCCCAAAGTGGGTAGCGGGAAAAGAGCAGTTCTTC.

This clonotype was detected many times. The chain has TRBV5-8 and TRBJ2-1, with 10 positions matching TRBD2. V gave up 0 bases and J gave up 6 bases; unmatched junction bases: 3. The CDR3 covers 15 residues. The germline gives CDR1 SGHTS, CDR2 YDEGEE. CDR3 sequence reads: CASSLESGRVNEQFF. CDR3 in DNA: TGTGCCAGCAGCTTGGAAAGCGGGAGGGTCAATGAGCAGTTCTTC.

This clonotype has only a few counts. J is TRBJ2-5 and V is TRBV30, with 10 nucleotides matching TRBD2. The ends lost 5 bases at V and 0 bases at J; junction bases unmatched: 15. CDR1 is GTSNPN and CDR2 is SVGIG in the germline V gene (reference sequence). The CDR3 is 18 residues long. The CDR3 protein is CAWARGLAGEGYQETQYF. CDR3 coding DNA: TGTGCCTGGGCGAGGGGTCTAGCGGGAGAGGGGTACCAAGAGACCCAGTACTTC.

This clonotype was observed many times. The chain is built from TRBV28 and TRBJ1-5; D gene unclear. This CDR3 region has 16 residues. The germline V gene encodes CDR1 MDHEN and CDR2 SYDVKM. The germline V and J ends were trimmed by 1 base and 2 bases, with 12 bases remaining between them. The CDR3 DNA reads TGTGCCAGCAGTTTATACTCTGGCAGCCGCAATCAGCCCCAGCATTTT. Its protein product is CASSLYSGSRNQPQHF.

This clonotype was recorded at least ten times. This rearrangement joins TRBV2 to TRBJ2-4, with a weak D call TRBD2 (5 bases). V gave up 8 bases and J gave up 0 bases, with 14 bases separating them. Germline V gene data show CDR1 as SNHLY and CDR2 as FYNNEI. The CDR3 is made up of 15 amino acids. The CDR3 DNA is TGTGCCAGCTTGGAGGATTTGATAGCCAAAAACATTCAGTACTTC. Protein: CASLEDLIAKNIQYF.

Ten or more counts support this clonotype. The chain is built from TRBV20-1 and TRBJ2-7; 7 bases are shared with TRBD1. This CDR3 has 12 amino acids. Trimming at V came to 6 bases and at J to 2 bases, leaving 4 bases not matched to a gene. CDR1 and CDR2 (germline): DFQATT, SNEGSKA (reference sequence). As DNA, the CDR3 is TGCAGTGCATTACAGGGGACCTACGAGCAGTACTTC. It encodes CSALQGTYEQYF.

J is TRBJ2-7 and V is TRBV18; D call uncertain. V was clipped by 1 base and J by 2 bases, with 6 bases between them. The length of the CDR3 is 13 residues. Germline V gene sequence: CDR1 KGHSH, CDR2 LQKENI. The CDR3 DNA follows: TGTGCCAGCTCACCACGAGATACCTACGAGCAGTACTTC. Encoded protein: CASSPRDTYEQYF.

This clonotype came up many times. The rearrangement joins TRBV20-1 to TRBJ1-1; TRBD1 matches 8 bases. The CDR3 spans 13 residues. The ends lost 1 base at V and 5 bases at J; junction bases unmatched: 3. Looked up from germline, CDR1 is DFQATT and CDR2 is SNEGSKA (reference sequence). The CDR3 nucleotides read TGCAGTGCTAGAGGGACAGGGAGTACTGAAGCTTTCTTT. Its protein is CSARGTGSTEAFF.

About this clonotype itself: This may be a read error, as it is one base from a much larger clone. CDR3 sequence (DNA): TGCGCCAGCAGCCAAGATGGGCTAGTGGGGGGAGATACGCAGTATTTT. Amino acids: CASSQDGLVGGDTQYF. The chain combines TRBV4-3 with TRBJ2-3, with D possibly matching TRBD2 (6 bases). Trimming shortened V by 0 bases and J by 5 bases, and 15 bases separated the two germline ends. The CDR3 runs 16 residues. Germline V CDR1 and CDR2: LGHNA, YSLEER.

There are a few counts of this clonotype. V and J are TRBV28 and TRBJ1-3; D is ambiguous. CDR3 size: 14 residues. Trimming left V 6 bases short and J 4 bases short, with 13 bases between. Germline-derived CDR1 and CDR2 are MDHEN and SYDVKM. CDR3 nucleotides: TGTGCCAGCAGACCAATATTTCCGGGAAACACCATATATTTT. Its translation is CASRPIFPGNTIYF.

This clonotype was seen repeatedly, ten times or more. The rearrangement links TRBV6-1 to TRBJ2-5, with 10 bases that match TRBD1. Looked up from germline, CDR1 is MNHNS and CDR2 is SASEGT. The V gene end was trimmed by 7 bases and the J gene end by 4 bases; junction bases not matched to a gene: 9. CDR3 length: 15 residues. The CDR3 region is CASTKTGGDRETQYF. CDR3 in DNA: TGTGCCAGCACAAAGACAGGGGGCGATCGAGAGACCCAGTACTTC.

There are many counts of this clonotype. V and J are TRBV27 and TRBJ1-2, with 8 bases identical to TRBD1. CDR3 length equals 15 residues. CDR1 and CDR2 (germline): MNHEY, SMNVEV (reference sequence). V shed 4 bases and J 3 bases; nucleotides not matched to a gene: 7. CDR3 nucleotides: TGTGCCAGCAGTTCTCCCGGGACAGGCGACTATGGCTACACCTTC. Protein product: CASSSPGTGDYGYTF.

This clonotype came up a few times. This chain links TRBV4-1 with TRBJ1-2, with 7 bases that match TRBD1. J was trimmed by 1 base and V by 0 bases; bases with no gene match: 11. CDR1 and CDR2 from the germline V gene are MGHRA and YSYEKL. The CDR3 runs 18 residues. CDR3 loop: CASSQEGGQAVGNYGYTF. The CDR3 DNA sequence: TGCGCCAGCAGCCAAGAGGGAGGACAGGCAGTAGGTAACTATGGCTACACCTTC.

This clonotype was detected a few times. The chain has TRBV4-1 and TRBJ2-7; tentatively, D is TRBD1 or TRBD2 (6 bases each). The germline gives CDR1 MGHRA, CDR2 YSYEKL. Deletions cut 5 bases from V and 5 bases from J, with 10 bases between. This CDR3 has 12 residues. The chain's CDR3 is CASSRRGDEQYF. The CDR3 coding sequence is TGCGCCAGCAGCAGAAGGGGGGACGAGCAGTACTTC.

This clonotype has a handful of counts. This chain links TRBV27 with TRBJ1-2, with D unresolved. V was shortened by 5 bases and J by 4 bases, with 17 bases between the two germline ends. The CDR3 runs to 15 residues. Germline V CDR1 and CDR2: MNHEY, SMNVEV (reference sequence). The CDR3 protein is CASSPNPGYSYGYTF. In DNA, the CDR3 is TGTGCCAGCAGTCCCAACCCGGGGTACAGCTATGGCTACACCTTC.

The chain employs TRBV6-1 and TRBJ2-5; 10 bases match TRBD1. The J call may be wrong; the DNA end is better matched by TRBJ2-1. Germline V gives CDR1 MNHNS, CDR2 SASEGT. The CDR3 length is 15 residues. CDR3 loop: CASTRDRGGLETQFF. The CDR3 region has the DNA TGTGCCAGCACTCGGGACAGGGGAGGGTTGGAGACCCAGTTCTTC.

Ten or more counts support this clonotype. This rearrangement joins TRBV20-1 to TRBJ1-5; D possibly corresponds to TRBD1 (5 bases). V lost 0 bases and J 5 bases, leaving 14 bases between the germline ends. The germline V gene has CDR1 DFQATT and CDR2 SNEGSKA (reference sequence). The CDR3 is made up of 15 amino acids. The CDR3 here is CSARDGGRDYQPQHF. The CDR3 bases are TGCAGTGCTAGAGATGGTGGCAGGGATTATCAGCCCCAGCATTTT.

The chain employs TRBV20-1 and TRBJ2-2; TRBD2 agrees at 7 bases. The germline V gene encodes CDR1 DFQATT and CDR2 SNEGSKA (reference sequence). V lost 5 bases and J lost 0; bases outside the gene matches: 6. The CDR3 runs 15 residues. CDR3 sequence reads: CSAGGGSSNTGELFF. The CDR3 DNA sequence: TGCAGTGCTGGGGGGGGATCCTCGAACACCGGGGAGCTGTTTTTT.

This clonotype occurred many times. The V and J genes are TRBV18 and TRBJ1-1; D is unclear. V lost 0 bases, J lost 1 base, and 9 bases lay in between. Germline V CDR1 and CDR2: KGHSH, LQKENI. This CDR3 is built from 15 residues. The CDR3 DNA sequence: TGTGCCAGCTCACCACCTAGGGCGAGGAACACTGAAGCTTTCTTT. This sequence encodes CASSPPRARNTEAFF.

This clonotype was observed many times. CDR3 region: CAIRGSGNTIYF. The CDR3 DNA is TGTGCCATCCGGGGCTCTGGAAACACCATATATTTT. The chain recombines TRBV10-3 with TRBJ1-3, with unresolved D. CDR1 and CDR2 from the germline V gene are ENHRY and SYGVKD. Between the trimmed V and J ends, which lost 8 bases and 0 bases, there was a span of 5 bases. CDR3 length: 12 residues.